Below are 21 T cell receptor beta chains sequenced from a single sample in a study of neurological immune-mediated disorders. MiXCR, run by TCRdb on the 5' RACE reads, gives a single entry per CDR3 protein. The repertoire holds 15,000 to 20,000 distinct CDR3 sequences, with around 10% as singletons. Material for sequencing was CD8+ T cells from blood. Receptor source: a woman between 45 and 65 years old in good health.

Written as DNA, the CDR3 is TGTGCCACCGCCACAGGGAATCAGCCCCAGCATTTT. It encodes CATATGNQPQHF. The rearrangement joins TRBV6-1 to TRBJ1-5; tentative D call: TRBD1 (6 bases). The germline V gene has CDR1 MNHNS and CDR2 SASEGT. The CDR3 is 12 residues long. V was pared by 10 bases and J by 4 bases, with 11 bases between.

This clonotype was found many times. This chain uses TRBV20-1 with TRBJ1-2; D is unresolved. Trimming left V 0 bases short and J 7 bases short, with 6 bases between. CDR1 is DFQATT and CDR2 is SNEGSKA in the germline V gene (reference sequence). This CDR3 is 11 amino acids long. The CDR3 reads CSARDLFGYTF. CDR3 DNA: TGCAGTGCTAGAGATTTGTTTGGCTACACCTTC.

V gene TRBV5-1 combines with J gene TRBJ2-6, with TRBD1 as a possible D gene (6 bases). Germline V gene data show CDR1 as SGHRS and CDR2 as YFSETQ. V was cut by 1 base and J by 0 bases, with 14 bases left in between. The CDR3 runs 18 residues. The CDR3 loop reads CASSLRQGSPSGANVLTF. The DNA for the CDR3 is TGCGCCAGCAGCTTGAGGCAGGGGTCCCCCTCTGGGGCCAACGTCCTGACTTTC.

The table lists this clonotype with many counts. The chain combines TRBV20-1 with TRBJ2-7; TRBD2 aligns across 7 bases. Germline V CDR1 and CDR2: DFQATT, SNEGSKA (reference sequence). V gave up 5 bases and J gave up 5 bases; unmatched junction bases: 21. The CDR3 runs 17 residues. This CDR3 is CSADGGGAVGGGNEQYF. In DNA, the CDR3 is TGCAGTGCTGACGGTGGTGGGGCAGTTGGGGGGGGAAACGAGCAGTACTTC.

This clonotype occurred many times. The V call is TRBV20-1, the J call TRBJ1-5, with D possibly being TRBD1 (5 bases). V lost 1 base, J lost 0 bases, and 13 bases lay in between. CDR3 length equals 16 residues. The germline V gene has CDR1 DFQATT and CDR2 SNEGSKA (reference sequence). The CDR3 nucleotides are TGCAGTGCTAGAGGCGGGGGGAACCCTAGCAATCAGCCCCAGCATTTT. This encodes CSARGGGNPSNQPQHF.

A few counts support this clonotype. This chain joins TRBV7-2 and TRBJ2-2; TRBD2 agrees at 7 bases. CDR1 and CDR2 (germline): SGHTA, FQGNSA. Trimming removed 5 bases from V and 1 base from J; junction bases left unmatched: 1. The length of the CDR3 is 14 residues. The CDR3 DNA reads as TGTGCCAGCAGCGGGGGGGGGAACACCGGGGAGCTGTTTTTT. Translating it yields CASSGGGNTGELFF.

There are many counts of this clonotype. The V gene is TRBV5-1, the J gene TRBJ1-2; D remains unclear. Germline CDR1 reads SGHRS; CDR2 reads YFSETQ. This CDR3 region has 17 residues. Trimming pared 3 bases from V and 4 bases from J, leaving 22 bases between. The CDR3 coding sequence is TGCGCCAGCAGCTCCCTGTTAGGTGCCCAGGATCCCTATGGCTACACCTTC. It codes for CASSSLLGAQDPYGYTF.

This chain uses TRBV30 with TRBJ1-1, with D possibly matching TRBD1 (5 bases). This CDR3 has 14 residues. From germline, CDR1 is GTSNPN and CDR2 SVGIG (reference sequence). The V end lost 1 base, the J end lost 3 bases, and 12 bases lay between the germline ends. CDR3 DNA: TGTGCCTGGAGTGGGAAGGGACCAGACACTGAAGCTTTCTTT. This sequence encodes CAWSGKGPDTEAFF.

This clonotype came up many times. V is TRBV12-3 or TRBV12-4 and J is TRBJ1-2; tentative D call: TRBD1 (5 bases). CDR3 length equals 13 residues. V was shortened by 6 bases and J by 4 bases, with 12 bases between the two germline ends. For the CDR3, the DNA is TGTGCCAGCAGCTACCGGACATTCTATGGCTACACCTTC. It yields the protein CASSYRTFYGYTF.

This clonotype has a count of ten or more. A read error may produce the germline difference seen at one junction end. The chain employs TRBV27 and TRBJ2-3, with TRBD2 matching over 10 bases. Germline V gene lookup returns CDR1 MNHEY and CDR2 SMNVEV (reference sequence). The CDR3 consists of 12 residues. For the CDR3, the DNA is TGTGCCAGCAGTTTTCCGGGACTAGCGCCCCTATTT. Translation gives CASSFPGLAPLF.

This clonotype was counted many times. This rearrangement joins TRBV29-1 to TRBJ2-7; a weak D match, TRBD1 (6 bases). V was cut by 1 base and J by 3 bases, with 10 bases left in between. Germline V gene sequence: CDR1 SQVTM, CDR2 ANQGSEA. The CDR3 length is 13 residues. CDR3 sequence: CSVEGRRGYEQYF. DNA of the CDR3: TGCAGCGTTGAAGGCCGCAGGGGCTACGAGCAGTACTTC.

At least ten counts were recorded for this clonotype. The chain employs TRBV21-1 and TRBJ2-2; no check of the table's D call, TRBD1, against the DNA was made. TRBV21-1 is noted as a pseudogene. The CDR3 runs to 17 residues. The chain's CDR3 is CPPFPQAAGSNTGELFF. The CDR3 region has the DNA TGCCCCCCATTCCCGCAGGCCGCCGGCTCGAACACCGGGGAGCTGTTTTTT.

At least ten counts were recorded for this clonotype. V gene TRBV6-1 combines with J gene TRBJ1-5; D is unresolved. The CDR3 totals 17 residues. Germline V CDR1 and CDR2: MNHNS, SASEGT. Trimming took 10 bases from V and 6 from J, leaving 28 bases between them. The CDR3 DNA reads as TGTGCCACCACGCGTATTGTCGGTTCTCCTACAACTCAGCCCCAGCATTTT. Encoded protein: CATTRIVGSPTTQPQHF.

This clonotype came up many times. The V call is TRBV7-8, the J call TRBJ1-1; D is unresolved. Germline CDR1 is SGHVS and CDR2 is FQNEAQ. Trimming took off 6 bases at V and 4 bases at J, with 6 bases between the two ends. CDR3 length equals 11 residues. CDR3 DNA sequence: TGTGCCAGCAGTGACGGCACTGAAGCTTTCTTT. It translates to CASSDGTEAFF.

This clonotype was observed many times. The chain combines TRBV20-1 with TRBJ1-1; D gene unclear. This CDR3 has 17 residues. Germline assignment: CDR1 DFQATT and CDR2 SNEGSKA (reference sequence). V dropped 1 base and J dropped 0 bases, with 18 bases sitting between them. The CDR3 loop reads CSARGGGEFLMNTEAFF. CDR3 nucleotides: TGCAGTGCTAGAGGCGGCGGGGAGTTCCTCATGAACACTGAAGCTTTCTTT.

This clonotype was seen at least ten times. The J gene is TRBJ2-1, the V gene TRBV19, with D possibly matching TRBD2 (6 bases). V lost 0 bases, J lost 5 bases, and 11 bases lay in between. The CDR3 has 15 amino acids. Germline lookup yields CDR1 LNHDA and CDR2 SQIVND (reference sequence). CDR3: CASSIERGPHNEQFF. Written as DNA, the CDR3 is TGTGCCAGTAGTATAGAGCGGGGCCCTCACAATGAGCAGTTCTTC.

This clonotype has ten or more counts. CDR3 region: CASSLYGDTQYF. CDR3 nucleotides: TGTGCCAGCAGCTTATACGGAGATACGCAGTATTTT. This sequence joins TRBV11-3 and TRBJ2-3; the D is unclear. Germline CDR1 and CDR2: SGHNT and YENEEA. Trimming took 2 bases from V and 5 from J, leaving 5 bases between them. CDR3 length equals 12 residues.

The rearrangement links TRBV5-1 to TRBJ2-1; tentative D call: TRBD2 (6 bases). V shed 0 bases and J shed 1 base, with 8 bases lying between them. This CDR3 region has 15 residues. CDR1 and CDR2 (germline): SGHRS, YFSETQ. The CDR3 DNA reads TGCGCCAGCAGCTTGGGGGGGGTATCCTACAATGAGCAGTTCTTC. It translates to CASSLGGVSYNEQFF.

This clonotype was seen ten or more times. The chain couples TRBV7-2 to TRBJ2-1, with 14 bases lining up with TRBD2. CDR1 SGHTA and CDR2 FQGNSA come from the germline V gene. This CDR3 has 15 amino acids. V lost 5 bases and J lost 7; bases outside the gene matches: 4. Here the CDR3 reads CASSPGTSGGNEQFF. The CDR3 DNA sequence: TGTGCCAGCAGCCCCGGGACTAGCGGGGGAAATGAGCAGTTCTTC.

This clonotype was observed many times. J is TRBJ2-1 and V is TRBV20-1; D is unclear. This CDR3 region has 11 residues. The germline V gene has CDR1 DFQATT and CDR2 SNEGSKA (reference sequence). Trimming stripped 1 base from V and 10 bases from J, with 8 bases between. Here the CDR3 reads CSARVVDEQFF. The DNA of the CDR3 is TGCAGTGCTAGAGTCGTGGACGAGCAGTTCTTC.

This clonotype has at least ten counts. The chain has TRBV5-1 and TRBJ2-7, with D perhaps TRBD1 or TRBD2 (5 bases each). Germline lookup yields CDR1 SGHRS and CDR2 YFSETQ. This CDR3 is 13 amino acids long. The germline V and J ends were trimmed by 4 bases and 0 bases, with 8 bases remaining between them. The CDR3 DNA reads as TGCGCCAGCAGCCAGGGACCCTCCTACGAGCAGTACTTC. It specifies CASSQGPSYEQYF.